The next 11 T cell receptor beta chains were all read from a single sample in a study of OX40 agonist ivuxolimab in advanced cancers. TCRdb's table, derived via immunoSEQ multiplex PCR, lists solely in-frame clones and lacks some. The table has 90,000 or so clones, roughly nine tenths seen once. The input for sequencing was CD4+ or CD8+ T cells sorted from blood, taken in a trial of the OX40 agonist ivuxolimab. These receptors all come from an adult with an advanced solid tumor such as melanoma, head and neck, liver or kidney cancer.

The chain carries TRBV18 and TRBJ1-1; maybe TRBD1 (6 bases). V lost 4 bases, J lost 4 bases, and 13 bases lay in between. Germline V CDR1 and CDR2: KGHSH, LQKENI. The CDR3 runs to 14 residues. The CDR3 coding sequence is TGTGCCAGCTCACTCGGGGGCTGGGCCACTGAAGCTTTCTTT. Its protein product is CASSLGGWATEAFF.

The chain is built from TRBV25-1 and TRBJ1-1; D remains unclear. V was pared by 4 bases and J by 4 bases, with 7 bases between. The CDR3 contains 12 residues. CDR1 MGHDK and CDR2 SYGVNS come from the germline V gene. The DNA of the CDR3 is TGTGCCAGCAGTGGTTGGGGCACTGAAGCTTTCTTT. This encodes CASSGWGTEAFF.

The chain couples TRBV2 to TRBJ2-1; D might be TRBD2 (6 bases). CDR3 length: 14 residues. From germline, CDR1 is SNHLY and CDR2 FYNNEI. V was trimmed by 5 bases and J by 5 bases, leaving 13 bases between them. CDR3 coding DNA: TGTGCCAGCAGTACTAGCAAAACCGACAATGAGCAGTTCTTC. Its translation: CASSTSKTDNEQFF.

The chain is built from TRBV7-6 and TRBJ1-1; D perhaps matches TRBD1 (6 bases). Germline V CDR1 and CDR2: SGHVS, FNYEAQ. There are 16 residues in the CDR3. V dropped 5 bases and J dropped 1 base, with 17 bases sitting between them. CDR3 in DNA: TGTGCCAGCAGCCCCCAAATTGAGACAGGGAACACTGAAGCTTTCTTT. This gives the protein CASSPQIETGNTEAFF. The full variable domain, its missing parts supplied by reference TRBV7-6 and TRBJ1-1, is GAGVSQSPRYKVTKRGQDVALRCDPISGHVSLYWYRQALGQGPEFLTYFNYEAQQDKSGLPNDRFSAERPEGSISTLTIQRTEQRDSAMYRCASSPQIETGNTEAFFGQGTRLTVV.

The rearrangement uses TRBV13 and TRBJ2-3; D is undetermined. The CDR3 has 12 amino acids. Trimming left V 2 bases short and J 7 bases short, with 7 bases between. Germline values: CDR1 PRHDT, CDR2 FYEKMQ (reference sequence). Here the CDR3 DNA reads TGTGCCAGCAGCTTACGTGGAAATACGCAGTATTTT. Residues: CASSLRGNTQYF.

The CDR3 DNA follows: TGTGCCAGCAGCTTGATAGGGTTCTCCTACGAGCAGTACTTC. It codes for CASSLIGFSYEQYF. This chain uses TRBV11-2 with TRBJ2-7; D is ambiguous. CDR1 is SGHAT, CDR2 FQNNGV, per germline. This CDR3 has 14 amino acids. V lost 3 bases and J 0 bases, leaving 9 bases between the germline ends.

J is TRBJ1-4 and V is TRBV5-1, with 11 bases fitting TRBD1. This CDR3 region has 17 residues. Per germline, CDR1 SGHRS and CDR2 YFSETQ. Trimming took 0 bases from V and 6 from J; bases not matched to a gene: 7. Written as DNA, the CDR3 is TGCGCCAGCAGCTTGGCGGGACAGGGGGTTGTCCATGAAAAACTGTTTTTT. Protein product: CASSLAGQGVVHEKLFF.

About this clone itself: It may be a read error: a sequence one base away is much more abundant. V usage is TRBV5-5 and J usage is TRBJ1-1; D unresolved. CDR3 length equals 13 residues. The germline V gene encodes CDR1 SGHKS and CDR2 YYEKEE (reference sequence). The V end was cut by 3 bases, the J end by 0 bases, with 6 bases between. DNA of the CDR3: TGTGCCAGCAGCTCCGACCTGAACACTGAAGCTTTCTTT. This gives the protein CASSSDLNTEAFF.

The rearrangement joins TRBV15 to TRBJ2-1, with D maybe TRBD2 (5 bases). The CDR3 is 15 amino acids. Germline V gene lookup returns CDR1 LNHNV and CDR2 YYDKDF (reference sequence). V was clipped by 5 bases and J by 5 bases, with 16 bases between them. CDR3 nucleotides: TGTGCCACCAGCCCAACTCCCCCGGGAAACAATGAGCAGTTCTTC. This codes for CATSPTPPGNNEQFF.

The V gene is TRBV29-1, the J gene TRBJ2-3; 10 nucleotides align to TRBD1. This CDR3 spans 15 amino acids. Germline CDR1 is SQVTM and CDR2 is ANQGSEA. The J segment lost 2 bases and the V segment lost 2 bases, leaving 4 bases of the junction unmatched. CDR3 loop: CSVEPGQGPTDTQYF. The CDR3 nucleotides are TGCAGCGTTGAACCGGGACAGGGGCCCACAGATACGCAGTATTTT.

This sequence joins TRBV25-1 and TRBJ2-2; possible D gene TRBD2, 6 bases. The germline V and J ends were trimmed by 1 base and 6 bases, with 15 bases remaining between them. The germline V gene has CDR1 MGHDK and CDR2 SYGVNS. The CDR3 length is 16 residues. The CDR3 loop is CASSESRLDLAGELFF. CDR3 DNA sequence: TGTGCCAGCAGTGAATCGCGACTAGATCTGGCCGGGGAGCTGTTTTTT.